This entry lists 3 T cell receptor beta chains sequenced from one sample in a study of spatial heterogeneity in lung cancer. TCRdb re-analysed the 5' RACE reads in MiXCR, keeping a single row per CDR3 protein. In the table there are just under 45,000 distinct CDR3 sequences, about 23% of which are singletons. Time point given: blood at routine non-recurrence follow-up after resection. Sequences were derived from PBMCs, sampled at follow-up. All receptors come from a female donor with early-stage non-small cell lung cancer.

The chain combines TRBV7-3 with TRBJ2-7, with D possibly being TRBD1 (6 bases). Germline CDR1 is SGHTA and CDR2 is FQGTGA. The CDR3 is 13 residues long. V lost 2 bases, J lost 3 bases, and 8 bases lay in between. The DNA of the CDR3 is TGTGCCAGCAGCTTACAAGGGGGCTACGAGCAGTACTTC. It translates to CASSLQGGYEQYF.

This clonotype came up many times. The chain uses TRBV29-1 and TRBJ2-3; 12 nucleotides align to TRBD2. V was pared by 8 bases and J by 5 bases, with 8 bases of the junction left unmatched. Germline CDR1 reads SQVTM; CDR2 reads ANQGSEA. This CDR3 is 14 amino acids long. The CDR3 DNA is TGCAGCACCCGGACTAGCGGGGACCTAGATACGCAGTATTTT. Translation gives CSTRTSGDLDTQYF.

This clonotype was detected many times. The chain uses TRBV30 and TRBJ1-1; D is ambiguous. The CDR3 spans 12 residues. Trimming shortened V by 1 base and J by 0 bases, and 3 bases separated the two germline ends. Germline lookup yields CDR1 GTSNPN and CDR2 SVGIG (reference sequence). The CDR3 sequence: CAWSDLNTEAFF. DNA of the CDR3: TGTGCCTGGAGTGATTTGAACACTGAAGCTTTCTTT.